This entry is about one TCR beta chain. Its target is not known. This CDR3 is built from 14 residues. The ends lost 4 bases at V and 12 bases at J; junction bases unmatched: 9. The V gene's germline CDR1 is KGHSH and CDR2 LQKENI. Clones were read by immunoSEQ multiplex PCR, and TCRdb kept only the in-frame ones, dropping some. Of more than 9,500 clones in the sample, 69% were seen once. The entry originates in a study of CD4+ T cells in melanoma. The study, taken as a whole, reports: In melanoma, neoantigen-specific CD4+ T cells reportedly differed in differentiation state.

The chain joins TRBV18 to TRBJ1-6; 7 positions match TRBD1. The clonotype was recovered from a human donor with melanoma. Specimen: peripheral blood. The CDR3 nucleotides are TGTGCCAGCTCACAGAGCGACAGGGAATTACCCCTCCACTTT. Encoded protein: CASSQSDRELPLHF.